One sample yielded the 14 T cell receptor beta chains listed below, sequenced in a study of T cell responses to AZD1222 COVID-19 vaccine. Repertoires were generated with immunoSEQ multiplex PCR, while TCRdb's copy carries only in-frame clones and drops some. The table shows roughly 180,000 clones, with about 87% occurring only once. Source: peripheral blood, taken on day 0 of MenACWY control vaccination. These receptors came from an adult in good health.

CDR3 coding DNA: TGTGCCAGCAGTTTCACCCGCCTCAGCTCTGGAAACACCATATATTTT. This encodes CASSFTRLSSGNTIYF. The chain links TRBV6-5 to TRBJ1-3, with unresolved D. Germline V gene sequence: CDR1 MNHEY, CDR2 SVGAGI. V was pared by 4 bases and J by 0 bases, with 13 bases between. This CDR3 is 16 amino acids long.

The gene calls are TRBV13 and TRBJ2-7; weak D call: TRBD1 (6 bases). V was clipped by 5 bases and J by 4 bases, with 15 bases between them. The V gene's germline CDR1 is PRHDT and CDR2 FYEKMQ (reference sequence). This CDR3 comprises 14 residues. The CDR3 DNA sequence: TGTGCCAGCAGCCCAGGGGTCCTTCGGTACGAGCAGTACTTC. This gives the protein CASSPGVLRYEQYF.

The V and J genes are TRBV6-5 and TRBJ2-3; D is undetermined. Trimming shortened V by 3 bases and J by 7 bases, and 5 bases separated the two germline ends. This CDR3 comprises 11 residues. Germline V lookup: CDR1 MNHEY, CDR2 SVGAGI. This chain's CDR3 is CASSYGHTQYF. CDR3 coding DNA: TGTGCCAGCAGTTATGGTCATACGCAGTATTTT.

The V gene is TRBV28, the J gene TRBJ2-2; possible D gene TRBD1, 6 bases. CDR3 length: 13 amino acids. Trimming took off 5 bases at V and 6 bases at J, with 10 bases between the two ends. In germline, CDR1 is MDHEN, CDR2 SYDVKM. The DNA for the CDR3 is TGTGCCAGCAGTCCACAGGGTTCCGGGGAGCTGTTTTTT. Residues: CASSPQGSGELFF. Full variable domain (remainder filled in from reference TRBV28 and TRBJ2-2): DVKVTQSSRYLVKRTGEKVFLECVQDMDHENMFWYRQDPGLGLRLIYFSYDVKMKEKGDIPEGYSVSREKKERFSLILESASTNQTSMYLCASSPQGSGELFFGEGSRLTVL.

For the CDR3, the DNA is TGTGCCAGCAGTCAGAGCGGGAGCCACAATGAGCAGTTCTTC. Protein sequence: CASSQSGSHNEQFF. The chain has TRBV6-4 and TRBJ2-1, with 8 bases fitting TRBD2. The length of the CDR3 is 14 residues. Germline loops: CDR1 MRHNA, CDR2 SNTAGT. The V and J ends lost 5 bases and 5 bases, in that order; junction bases with no gene match: 5.

This clone showed up just once. The chain is built from TRBV18 and TRBJ2-5, with D possibly matching TRBD1 (5 bases). This CDR3 comprises 13 residues. The germline V and J ends were trimmed by 6 bases and 2 bases, with 10 bases remaining between them. Germline V lookup: CDR1 KGHSH, CDR2 LQKENI. Here the CDR3 DNA reads TGTGCCAGCTCGACAGACCAACAAGAGACCCAGTACTTC. Its translation: CASSTDQQETQYF.

The CDR3 region is CASSFGTENYGYTF. Written as DNA, the CDR3 is TGTGCCAGCAGTTTTGGAACAGAAAACTATGGCTACACCTTC. J is TRBJ1-2 and V is TRBV28; D remains ambiguous. The V gene's germline CDR1 is MDHEN and CDR2 SYDVKM. V was shortened by 3 bases and J by 2 bases, with 10 bases between the two germline ends. This CDR3 is 14 amino acids long.

The chain links TRBV18 to TRBJ1-6; 7 positions agree with TRBD1. CDR1 is KGHSH and CDR2 is LQKENI in the germline V gene. J lost 7 bases, V lost 5 bases, and 5 bases had no gene match. CDR3 length equals 14 residues. Here the CDR3 DNA reads TGTGCCAGCTCAACAGGGGTGGGGAATTCACCCCTCCACTTT. This gives the protein CASSTGVGNSPLHF.

The chain uses TRBV6-2 or TRBV6-3 and TRBJ1-1; D gene uncertain. Deletions cut 0 bases from V and 6 bases from J, with 5 bases between. CDR3 length: 12 residues. CDR1 and CDR2 (germline): MNHEY, SVGEGT. CDR3 coding DNA: TGTGCCAGCAGTTACTCGACCTCTGAAGCTTTCTTT. Protein sequence: CASSYSTSEAFF.

J is TRBJ2-3 and V is TRBV28, with 11 bases that match TRBD2. The germline gives CDR1 MDHEN, CDR2 SYDVKM. The CDR3 extends over 13 amino acids. With V trimmed by 8 bases and J by 8 bases, 6 bases remained unmatched. The CDR3 region is CASCSGGAATQYF. CDR3 DNA sequence: TGTGCCAGCTGTAGCGGGGGGGCCGCTACGCAGTATTTT.

V is TRBV9 and J is TRBJ2-1; no firm D call. V gave up 4 bases and J gave up 2 bases, with 10 bases separating them. The V gene's germline CDR1 is SGDLS and CDR2 YYNGEE. This CDR3 is built from 14 residues. The CDR3 sequence is CASSPGLTYNEQFF. DNA for the CDR3: TGTGCCAGCAGCCCCGGGCTTACCTACAATGAGCAGTTCTTC.

This clone was seen just once. V gene TRBV4-3 combines with J gene TRBJ2-2, with TRBD2 matching 9 bases. Per the germline V gene, CDR1 is LGHNA and CDR2 is YSLEER. The CDR3 is 18 residues long. The V segment lost 1 base and the J segment 5 bases; nucleotides outside the gene matches: 11. The CDR3 protein is CASSQGSSGGNPTGELFF. The CDR3 nucleotides read TGCGCCAGCAGCCAAGGCTCGAGCGGGGGGAATCCGACCGGGGAGCTGTTTTTT.

The rearrangement uses TRBV13 and TRBJ2-7; D is unclear. CDR3 length: 13 residues. CDR1 is PRHDT, CDR2 FYEKMQ, per germline (reference sequence). Trimming stripped 5 bases from V and 0 bases from J, with 8 bases between. CDR3 sequence reads: CASSLTHSYEQYF. The CDR3 coding sequence is TGTGCCAGCAGCCTCACCCACTCCTACGAGCAGTACTTC.

The rearrangement links TRBV7-9 to TRBJ2-6; no clear D. Germline V lookup: CDR1 SEHNR, CDR2 FQNEAQ (reference sequence). This CDR3 comprises 15 residues. The V and J ends lost 2 bases and 0 bases respectively, with 5 bases between them. CDR3 sequence: CASSLWLSGANVLTF. The CDR3 region has the DNA TGTGCCAGCAGCTTATGGCTCTCTGGGGCCAACGTCCTGACTTTC.